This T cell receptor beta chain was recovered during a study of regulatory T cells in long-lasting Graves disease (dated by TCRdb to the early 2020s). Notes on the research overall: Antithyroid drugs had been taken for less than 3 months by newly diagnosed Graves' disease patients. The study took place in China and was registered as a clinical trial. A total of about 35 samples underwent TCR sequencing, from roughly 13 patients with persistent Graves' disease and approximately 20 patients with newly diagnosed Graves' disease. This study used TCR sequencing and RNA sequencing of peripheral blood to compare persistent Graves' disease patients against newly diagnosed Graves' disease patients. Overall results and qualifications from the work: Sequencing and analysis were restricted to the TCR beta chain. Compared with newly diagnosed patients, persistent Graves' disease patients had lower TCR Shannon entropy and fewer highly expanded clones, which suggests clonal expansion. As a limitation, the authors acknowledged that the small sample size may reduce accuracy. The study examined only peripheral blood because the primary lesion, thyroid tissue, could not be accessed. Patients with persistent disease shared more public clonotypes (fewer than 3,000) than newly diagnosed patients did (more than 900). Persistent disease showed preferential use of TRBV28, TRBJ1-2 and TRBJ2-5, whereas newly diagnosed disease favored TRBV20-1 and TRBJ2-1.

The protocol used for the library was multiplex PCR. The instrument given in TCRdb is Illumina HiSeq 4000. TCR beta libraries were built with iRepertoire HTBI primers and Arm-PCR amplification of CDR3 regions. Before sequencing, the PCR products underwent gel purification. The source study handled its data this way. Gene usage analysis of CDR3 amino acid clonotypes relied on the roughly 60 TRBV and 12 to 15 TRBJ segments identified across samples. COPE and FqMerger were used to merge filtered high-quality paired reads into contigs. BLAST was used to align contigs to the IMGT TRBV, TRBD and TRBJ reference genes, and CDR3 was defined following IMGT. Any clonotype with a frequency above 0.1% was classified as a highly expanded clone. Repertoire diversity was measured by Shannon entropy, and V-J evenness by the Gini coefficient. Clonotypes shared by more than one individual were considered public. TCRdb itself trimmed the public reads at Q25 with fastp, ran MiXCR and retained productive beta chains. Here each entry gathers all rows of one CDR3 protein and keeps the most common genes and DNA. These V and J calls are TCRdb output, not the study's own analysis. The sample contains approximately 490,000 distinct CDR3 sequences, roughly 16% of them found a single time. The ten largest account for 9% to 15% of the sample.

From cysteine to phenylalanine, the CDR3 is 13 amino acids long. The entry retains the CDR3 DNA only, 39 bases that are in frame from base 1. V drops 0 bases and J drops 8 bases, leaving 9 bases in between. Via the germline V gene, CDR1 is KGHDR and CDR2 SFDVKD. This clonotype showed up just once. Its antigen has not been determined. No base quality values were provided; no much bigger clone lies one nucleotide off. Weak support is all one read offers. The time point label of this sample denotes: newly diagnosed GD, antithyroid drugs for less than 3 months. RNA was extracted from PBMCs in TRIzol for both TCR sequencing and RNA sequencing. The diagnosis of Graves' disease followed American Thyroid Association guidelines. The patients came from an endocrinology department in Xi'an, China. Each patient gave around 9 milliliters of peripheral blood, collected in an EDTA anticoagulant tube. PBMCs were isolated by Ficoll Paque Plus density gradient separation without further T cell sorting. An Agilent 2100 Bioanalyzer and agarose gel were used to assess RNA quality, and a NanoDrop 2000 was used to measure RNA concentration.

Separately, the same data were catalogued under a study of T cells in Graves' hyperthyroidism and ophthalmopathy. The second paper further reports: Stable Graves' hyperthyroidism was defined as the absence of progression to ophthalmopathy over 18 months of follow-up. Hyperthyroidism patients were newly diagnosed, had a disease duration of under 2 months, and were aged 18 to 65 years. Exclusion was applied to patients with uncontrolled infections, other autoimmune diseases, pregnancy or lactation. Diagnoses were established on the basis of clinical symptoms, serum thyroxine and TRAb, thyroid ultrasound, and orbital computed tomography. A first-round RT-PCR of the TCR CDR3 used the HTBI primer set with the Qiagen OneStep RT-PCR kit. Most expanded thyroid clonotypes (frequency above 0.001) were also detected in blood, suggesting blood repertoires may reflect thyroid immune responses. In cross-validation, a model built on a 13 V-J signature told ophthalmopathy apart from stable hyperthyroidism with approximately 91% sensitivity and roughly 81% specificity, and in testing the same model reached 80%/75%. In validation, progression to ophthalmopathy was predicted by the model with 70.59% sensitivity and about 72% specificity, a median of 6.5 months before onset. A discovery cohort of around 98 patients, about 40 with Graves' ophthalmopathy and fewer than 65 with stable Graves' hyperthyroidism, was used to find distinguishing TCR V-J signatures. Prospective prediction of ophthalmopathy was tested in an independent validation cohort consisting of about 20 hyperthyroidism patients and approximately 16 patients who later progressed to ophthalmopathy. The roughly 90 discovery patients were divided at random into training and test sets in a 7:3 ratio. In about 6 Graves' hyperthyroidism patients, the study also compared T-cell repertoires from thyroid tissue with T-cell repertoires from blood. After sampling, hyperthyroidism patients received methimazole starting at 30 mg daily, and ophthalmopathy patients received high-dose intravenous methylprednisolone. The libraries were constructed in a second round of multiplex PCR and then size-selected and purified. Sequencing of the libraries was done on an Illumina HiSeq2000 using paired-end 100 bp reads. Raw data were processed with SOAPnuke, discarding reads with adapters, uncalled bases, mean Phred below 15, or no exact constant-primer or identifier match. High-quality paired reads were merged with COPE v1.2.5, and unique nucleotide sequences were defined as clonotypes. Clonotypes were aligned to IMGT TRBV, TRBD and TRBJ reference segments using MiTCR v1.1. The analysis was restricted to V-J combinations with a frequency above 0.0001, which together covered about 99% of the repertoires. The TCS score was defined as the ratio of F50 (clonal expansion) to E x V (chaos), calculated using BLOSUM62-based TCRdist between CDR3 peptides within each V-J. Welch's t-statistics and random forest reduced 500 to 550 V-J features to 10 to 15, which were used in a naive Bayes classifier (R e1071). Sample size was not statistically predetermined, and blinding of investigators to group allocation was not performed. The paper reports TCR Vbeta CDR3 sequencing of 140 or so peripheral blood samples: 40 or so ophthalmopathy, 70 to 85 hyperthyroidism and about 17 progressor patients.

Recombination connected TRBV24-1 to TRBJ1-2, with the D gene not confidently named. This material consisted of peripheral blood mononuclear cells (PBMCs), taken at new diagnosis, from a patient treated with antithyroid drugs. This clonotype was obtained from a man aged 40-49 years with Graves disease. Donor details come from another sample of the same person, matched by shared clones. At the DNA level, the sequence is TGTGCCACCAGTGATTTGAGTCAGCGGGGCTACACCTTC. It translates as CATSDLSQRGYTF.